A selection of T cell receptor beta chains follows, all from one sample in a study of blood T cell repertoires in COVID-19. The assay was immunoSEQ multiplex PCR, and TCRdb's table has in-frame clones only and misses some. The sample lists about 76,000 clones; roughly four fifths were seen once. Material for sequencing was peripheral blood. Source of these receptors: a man between 65 and 79 years old with acute or convalescent COVID-19. Both conserved end residues are part of each CDR3. The order of the fields is clone size, D gene, V gene, J gene, CDR3 length, CDR3 DNA, CDR3 protein. D genes are given only for firm matches. A clone size is listed for some rows: how often the clone was seen (once, few, many), or a class if it is expanded.

NA	TRBD1	TRBV4-1	TRBJ2-7	13	TGCGCCAGCAGCTTAGGGACAGAGGGCGAGCAGTACTTC	CASSLGTEGEQYF
NA	NA	TRBV4-1	TRBJ1-5	15	TGCGCCAGCAGCCAAAGCCAGGGAAGCAATCAGCCCCAGCATTTT	CASSQSQGSNQPQHF
NA	NA	TRBV6-5	TRBJ1-2	11	TGTGCCAGCAGTAGCAGGGGCGGCTACACCTTC	CASSSRGGYTF
few	TRBD2	TRBV28	TRBJ2-7	13	TGTGCCAGCAGGAGCGGGGTTACCTACGAGCAGTACTTC	CASRSGVTYEQYF
NA	NA	TRBV6-6	TRBJ1-1	12	TGTGCCAGCAGTTATGGAGGCTCTGAAGCTTTCTTT	CASSYGGSEAFF
NA	TRBD2	TRBV29-1	TRBJ2-1	14	TGCAGCGTTAGCGGACTAGCGGGCCGAAATGAGCAGTTCTTC	CSVSGLAGRNEQFF
NA	NA	TRBV27	TRBJ2-6	18	TGTGCCAGCAGTCCACTCCCGGGTTCTGTCTCTGGGGCCAACGTCCTGACTTTC	CASSPLPGSVSGANVLTF
NA	TRBD2	TRBV11-3	TRBJ2-1	16	TGTGCCAGCAGCCACCGACTAGCGGGAGGTTACAATGAGCAGTTCTTC	CASSHRLAGGYNEQFF
once	TRBD1	TRBV28	TRBJ1-1	15	TGTGCCAGCAGCCCCGGAGGGACAGCGAACACTGAAGCTTTCTTT	CASSPGGTANTEAFF
NA	TRBD2	TRBV19	TRBJ2-1	14	TGTGCCAGTAGAGGGGGACTAGTTACGCTTGAGCAGTTCTTC	CASRGGLVTLEQFF